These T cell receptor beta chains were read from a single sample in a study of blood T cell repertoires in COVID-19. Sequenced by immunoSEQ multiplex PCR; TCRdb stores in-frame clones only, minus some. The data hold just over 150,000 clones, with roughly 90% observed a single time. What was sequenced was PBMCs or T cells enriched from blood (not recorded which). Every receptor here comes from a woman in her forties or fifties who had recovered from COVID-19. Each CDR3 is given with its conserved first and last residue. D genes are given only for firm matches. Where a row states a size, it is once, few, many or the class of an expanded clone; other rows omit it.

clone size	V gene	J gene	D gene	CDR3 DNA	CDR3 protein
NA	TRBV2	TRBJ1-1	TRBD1	TGTGCCAGCAGTGACGGTGGAGGGGGCATCACTGAAGCTTTCTTT	CASSDGGGGITEAFF
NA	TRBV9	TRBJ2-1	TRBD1	TGTGCCAGCAGCGCACAGGGGGCACGGGATGAGCAGTTCTTC	CASSAQGARDEQFF
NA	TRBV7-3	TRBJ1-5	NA	TGTGCCAGCAGCTTACGGGGGAATCAGCCCCAGCATTTT	CASSLRGNQPQHF
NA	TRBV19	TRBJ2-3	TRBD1	TGTGCCAGTAGCCCATCAGGGGCAGGGGGCTACACAGATACGCAGTATTTT	CASSPSGAGGYTDTQYF
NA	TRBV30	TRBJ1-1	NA	TGTGCCTGGAGTGGCGGGGGACGTTCAGCTTTCTTT	CAWSGGGRSAFF
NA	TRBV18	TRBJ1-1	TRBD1	TGTGCCAGCTCACGTTTGATTGTTGGTGTGGGGACAGTGAACACTGAAGCTTTCTTT	CASSRLIVGVGTVNTEAFF
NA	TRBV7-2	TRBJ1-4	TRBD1	TGTGCCAGCAGCCCTGGACAGGGGACAACTAATGAAAAACTGTTTTTT	CASSPGQGTTNEKLFF
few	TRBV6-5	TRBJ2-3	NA	TGTGCCAGCAGTTACTCGTCCCTTAGCACAGATACGCAGTATTTT	CASSYSSLSTDTQYF
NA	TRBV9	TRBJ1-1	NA	TGTGCCAGCAGCTCCACAGGCTTGAACACTGAAGCTTTCTTT	CASSSTGLNTEAFF
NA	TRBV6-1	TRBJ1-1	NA	TGTGCCAGCAGTTTCCAGGTAAACACTGAAGCTTTCTTT	CASSFQVNTEAFF
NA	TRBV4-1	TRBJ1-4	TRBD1	TGCGCCAGCAGCCACACCACAGGGGGAAATCCAACTAATGAAAAACTGTTTTTT	CASSHTTGGNPTNEKLFF
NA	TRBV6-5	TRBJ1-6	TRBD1	TGTGCCAGCAGACATTCAGGGGGTGTTAATTCACCCCTCCACTTT	CASRHSGGVNSPLHF
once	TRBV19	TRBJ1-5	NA	TGTGCCAGTAGGGAGGGGAATAGCAATCAGCCCCAGCATTTT	CASREGNSNQPQHF
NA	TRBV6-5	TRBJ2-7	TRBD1	TGTGCCAGCAGTTACAGGGGGCCGTACGAGCAGTACTTC	CASSYRGPYEQYF
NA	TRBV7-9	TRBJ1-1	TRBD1	TGTGCCAGCAGCGCACGACAGGGGATTGAAGCTTTCTTT	CASSARQGIEAFF
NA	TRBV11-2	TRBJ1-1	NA	TGTGCCAGCAGCTTAGAAATAAGGGGTAACACTGAAGCTTTCTTT	CASSLEIRGNTEAFF
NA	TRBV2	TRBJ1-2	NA	TGTGCCAGCAGTGAAAACATTAACTATGGCTACACCTTC	CASSENINYGYTF
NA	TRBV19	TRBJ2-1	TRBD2	TGTGCCAGTCGTGGCTCTAGCGGGGGGGTTCCGTCATACAATGAGCAGTTCTTC	CASRGSSGGVPSYNEQFF
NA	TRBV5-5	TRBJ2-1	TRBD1	TGTGCCAGCAGCTTGCTAACAGGGGCTTACAATGAGCAGTTCTTC	CASSLLTGAYNEQFF
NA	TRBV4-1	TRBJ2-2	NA	TGCGCCAGCAGCCAAGCGGAAGAGGGTCGGTCGAACACCGGGGAGCTGTTTTTT	CASSQAEEGRSNTGELFF
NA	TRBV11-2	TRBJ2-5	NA	TGTGCCAGCAGGCGGGTTCAAGAGACCCAGTACTTC	CASRRVQETQYF
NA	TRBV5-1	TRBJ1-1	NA	TGCGCCAGCAGCTCAGGGGACACTCGGGACACTGAAGCTTTCTTT	CASSSGDTRDTEAFF